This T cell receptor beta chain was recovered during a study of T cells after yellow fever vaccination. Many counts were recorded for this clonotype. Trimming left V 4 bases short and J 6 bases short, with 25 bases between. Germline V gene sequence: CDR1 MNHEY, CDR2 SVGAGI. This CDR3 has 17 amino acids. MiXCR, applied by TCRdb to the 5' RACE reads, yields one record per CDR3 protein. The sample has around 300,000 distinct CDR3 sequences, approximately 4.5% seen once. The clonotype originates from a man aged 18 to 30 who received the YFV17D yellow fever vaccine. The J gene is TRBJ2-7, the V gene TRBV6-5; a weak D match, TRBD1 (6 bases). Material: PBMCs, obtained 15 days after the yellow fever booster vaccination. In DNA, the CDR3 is TGTGCCAGCAGTTCCGCCGTACAGGGAATCGTTTCCGGCGAGCAGTACTTC. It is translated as CASSSAVQGIVSGEQYF.